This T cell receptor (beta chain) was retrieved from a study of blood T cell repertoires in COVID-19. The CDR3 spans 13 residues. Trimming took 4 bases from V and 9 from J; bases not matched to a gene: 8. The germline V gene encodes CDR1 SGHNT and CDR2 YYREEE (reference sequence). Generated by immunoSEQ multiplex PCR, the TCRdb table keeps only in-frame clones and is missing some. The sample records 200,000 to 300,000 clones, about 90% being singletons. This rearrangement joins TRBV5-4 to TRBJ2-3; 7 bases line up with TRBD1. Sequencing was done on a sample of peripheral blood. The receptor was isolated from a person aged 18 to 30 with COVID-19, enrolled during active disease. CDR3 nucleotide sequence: TGTGCCAGCAGCGGGGACAGTAGGTACACGCAGTATTTT. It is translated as CASSGDSRYTQYF.